These T cell receptor beta chains were read from a single sample in a study of tumor and adjacent non-tumor tissue in lung cancer. Each CDR3 protein is one row after TCRdb ran MiXCR on the multiplex PCR reads. The data contain roughly 200,000 distinct CDR3 sequences, 71% of them singletons. The material sequenced was lung tumor tissue. The source is a man aged 60 to 69 with non-small cell lung cancer. Both conserved end residues are part of each CDR3. Each record gives: CDR3 DNA, CDR3 protein, clone size, J gene, D gene, V gene. A D gene is named only where the DNA matches it firmly. Clone size is not always given. Where it is, it says once, few, many or a class for expanded clones.

TGCGCCAACAACCAAAAGGCGGTGTCTGGGGCCAACGTCCTGACTTTC	CANNQKAVSGANVLTF	.	TRBJ2-6	.	TRBV4-3
TGTGCCAGCAGCACGGGACTAGCGGGCCTACAAGAGACCCAGTACTTT	CASSTGLAGLQETQYF	.	TRBJ2-5	TRBD2	TRBV11-2
TGTGCCAGCAGCTTGGATCAGGGGATTCTTGTCTACACCTTC	CASSLDQGILVYTF	.	TRBJ1-2	.	TRBV5-4
TGCAGCATCATTTTGAGGGCGGGAGGGACTGGTGAGCAGTTCTTC	CSIILRAGGTGEQFF	.	TRBJ2-1	TRBD2	TRBV29-1
TGCAGTGCTAGAGAAGGGACTAGCGGCCCCTACGAGCAGTACTTC	CSAREGTSGPYEQYF	few	TRBJ2-7	TRBD2	TRBV20-1
TGTGACAGCAGTTACTCTGGGAGGCGTCAGACCCAGCGTTTT	CDSSYSGRRQTQRF	.	TRBJ1-5	.	TRBV6-6
TGCAGTGCTAGCATGGGGGGCCTGTCAGAAGATACGCAGTATTTT	CSASMGGLSEDTQYF	.	TRBJ2-3	.	TRBV20-1
TGCAGTGCCTCGCCGGGGATCGCGCAGTATTTT	CSASPGIAQYF	few	TRBJ2-3	.	TRBV20-1
TGCAGTGCTAGTCTTACCGGGAGGGTTACGGGCAATCAGCCCCAGCATTTT	CSASLTGRVTGNQPQHF	few	TRBJ1-5	.	TRBV20-1
TGTGCCAGCAGCTTGGAAGACAGGGAGGACGAGCAGTACTTC	CASSLEDREDEQYF	.	TRBJ2-7	.	TRBV5-5
TGTGCCAGCAGCTTAGCATACAATGAGCAGTTCTTC	CASSLAYNEQFF	.	TRBJ2-1	.	TRBV11-1
TGCAGCGTCTCACTAAGAAGCGGGAGGGCTGATACGCAGTATTTT	CSVSLRSGRADTQYF	few	TRBJ2-3	TRBD2	TRBV29-1
TGTACCAGCAGTAATATCTCTGGGGCCAATGTCCTGACTTTC	CTSSNISGANVLTF	.	TRBJ2-6	.	TRBV11-2
TGCAGTGCTAGCGATCCTAGTTTCGACGAGCAGTACTTC	CSASDPSFDEQYF	many	TRBJ2-7	.	TRBV20-1
TGTACCAGCAGCTCAACGACTAGCGGGACTTACGAGGAGTACTTC	CTSSSTTSGTYEEYF	.	TRBJ2-7	TRBD2	TRBV7-2
TGTGTCAGCAGCTTAGGTCCAGAGGACTCCTACGAGCAGTACTTC	CVSSLGPEDSYEQYF	.	TRBJ2-7	.	TRBV11-3
TGCAGTGCCGGGATTGGGGGAGAGACCCAGTACTTC	CSAGIGGETQYF	.	TRBJ2-5	.	TRBV20-1
TGTGCCACCAGTTTAATGGGGGGGGACACCGGGGAGCTGTTTTTT	CATSLMGGDTGELFF	.	TRBJ2-2	TRBD2	TRBV11-2
TGTACCAACAGCCCCCGGGACGAAGCTGGCGAGCAGTACTTC	CTNSPRDEAGEQYF	.	TRBJ2-7	.	TRBV11-3
TGCGCCAGCAGCCCGCAACAGGGGACAGCCTACGAACAGTACTTC	CASSPQQGTAYEQYF	once	TRBJ2-7	TRBD1	TRBV5-1
TGCGCCAGCAGCCCTTTAGGCTGGGGTCAAGCCCAAGAGACCCAGTACTTC	CASSPLGWGQAQETQYF	many	TRBJ2-5	.	TRBV4-1
TGCAGTGTCCGGGACAGATACGGCTATGGCTACACTTTC	CSVRDRYGYGYTF	once	TRBJ1-2	TRBD1	TRBV20-1
TGTGCCAGCATCTCTTATAGCACCAGCTCCTACGAGCAGTACTTC	CASISYSTSSYEQYF	few	TRBJ2-7	.	TRBV6-1
TGTGCCAGCAGCGAACATGGACTAGCGGGGCCCACGTTCTTC	CASSEHGLAGPTFF	.	TRBJ2-1	TRBD2	TRBV10-1
TGCAGTGCCAACGACAGGGAGATCGCTTTCTTT	CSANDREIAFF	.	TRBJ1-1	TRBD1	TRBV20-1
TGTGCCAGCAGCGCTACAGGGTCTGGGGCCAACGTCCTGACTTTC	CASSATGSGANVLTF	few	TRBJ2-6	.	TRBV28
TGTGCCAGCAGCCTGACAGGACAGATGGCTCAGCCCCAGCATTTT	CASSLTGQMAQPQHF	.	TRBJ1-5	.	TRBV7-8
TGCAGCGTAGAAAAGGGGGACAATGTCACCGGGGAGTTGTTTTTT	CSVEKGDNVTGELFF	.	TRBJ2-2	.	TRBV29-1
TGCGCCAGCAACCAGACAGATCTCTATGGCTACACCTTC	CASNQTDLYGYTF	.	TRBJ1-2	.	TRBV4-3
TGCGCCAACAGCCATGTAATGAGCAGAGCAAGCACAGATACGCAGTATTTT	CANSHVMSRASTDTQYF	once	TRBJ2-3	.	TRBV4-3
TGTGCCTGCAGTACCGGGACAGTGGGGGTGAAAGCTTTCTTT	CACSTGTVGVKAFF	.	TRBJ1-1	TRBD1	TRBV12-3/TRBV12-4
TGTGCCAGCACTGAAGGGACAGGGTACACCGGGGAGCTGTTTTTT	CASTEGTGYTGELFF	.	TRBJ2-2	TRBD1	TRBV6-5
TGTGCCAGCGTCCTCGCTCTAGGGGGCGGGGATACGCAGTATTTT	CASVLALGGGDTQYF	few	TRBJ2-3	TRBD1	TRBV11-3
TGTGCCAGCTCACAGGGACAGGGGAGCACAGATACGCAGTATTTT	CASSQGQGSTDTQYF	.	TRBJ2-3	TRBD1	TRBV18
TGTGCCAGCAGCCAAGGAGTGGGTAGAGGGGGCTACACCTTC	CASSQGVGRGGYTF	many	TRBJ1-2	.	TRBV4-2
TGCGCCATCAACTTGTCGACAGGGGGTGGAGGAGAGACCCAGTACTTC	CAINLSTGGGGETQYF	once	TRBJ2-5	TRBD1	TRBV11-3
TGCAGTACCAGAACGGGTGTTGGGACATGGGGGCAGTTCTTC	CSTRTGVGTWGQFF	.	TRBJ2-1	.	TRBV20-1
TGTGCCAGCAGGGGACTTTATCTTGAAGCCAACGTCCTGACTTTC	CASRGLYLEANVLTF	many	TRBJ2-6	.	TRBV12-3/TRBV12-4
TGCAATGCTAGAGAACAGGGGGGGATCTCCTACAATGAGCAGTTCTTC	CNAREQGGISYNEQFF	.	TRBJ2-1	.	TRBV20-1
TGTGCCAGCAGTTCACAGCCGGACGACTCCTACGAGCAGTACTTC	CASSSQPDDSYEQYF	.	TRBJ2-7	.	TRBV5-8
TGCGCCAGCAGAGAGGACCCTGGACAGCTGTTCATCGGCTACACCTTC	CASREDPGQLFIGYTF	few	TRBJ1-2	.	TRBV5-1
TGTGCCAGCAGTTACCCGGGGGTAGGAGGGATCTACAATGAGCAGTTCTTC	CASSYPGVGGIYNEQFF	.	TRBJ2-1	.	TRBV6-5